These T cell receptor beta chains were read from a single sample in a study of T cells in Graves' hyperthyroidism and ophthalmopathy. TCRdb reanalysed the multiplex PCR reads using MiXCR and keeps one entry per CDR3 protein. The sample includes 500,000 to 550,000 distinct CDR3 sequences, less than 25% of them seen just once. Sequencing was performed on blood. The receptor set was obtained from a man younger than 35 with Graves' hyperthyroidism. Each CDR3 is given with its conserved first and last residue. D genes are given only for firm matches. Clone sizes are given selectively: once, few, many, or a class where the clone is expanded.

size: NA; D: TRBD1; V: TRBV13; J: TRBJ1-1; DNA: TGTGCCAGCAGCCCCGGACAGGGGGCTAACATGAACACTGAAGCTTTCTTT; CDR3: CASSPGQGANMNTEAFF
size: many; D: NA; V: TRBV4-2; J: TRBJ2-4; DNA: TGTGCCAGCAGCCAAGATTATCGGGGGTCCAAAAACATTCAGTACTTC; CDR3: CASSQDYRGSKNIQYF
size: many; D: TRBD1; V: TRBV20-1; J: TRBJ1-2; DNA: TGCAGTGCTGGGGGACAGGGCTACTATGGCTACACCTTC; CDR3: CSAGGQGYYGYTF
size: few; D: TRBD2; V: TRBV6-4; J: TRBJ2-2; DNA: TGTGCCAGCCAGGGACCCTTCCTTAGCGGGGGGGCTTCGAACACCGGGGAGCTGTTTTTT; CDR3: CASQGPFLSGGASNTGELFF
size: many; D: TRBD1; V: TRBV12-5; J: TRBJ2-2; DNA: TGTGCTAGTGGTTTGGCCACGTTAGGAAGGGGGCCCGGGGAGCTGTTTTTT; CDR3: CASGLATLGRGPGELFF
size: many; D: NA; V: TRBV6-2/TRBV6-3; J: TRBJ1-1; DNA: TGTGCCACTCGCCGCCAGATGAACACTGAAGCTTTCTTT; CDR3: CATRRQMNTEAFF
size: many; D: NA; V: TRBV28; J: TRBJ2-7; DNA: TGTGCCAGCAGCTCCCGACAGGTGGACTACTCCTACGAGCAGTACTTC; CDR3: CASSSRQVDYSYEQYF
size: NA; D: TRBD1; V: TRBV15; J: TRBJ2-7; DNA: TGTGCCACCGGCAGACGGACAGGGTTGGGGGAGCAGTACTTC; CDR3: CATGRRTGLGEQYF
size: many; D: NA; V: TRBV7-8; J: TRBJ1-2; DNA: TGTGCCAGCAGCTTAGGCTCACAGTTAGATTATGGCTACACCTTC; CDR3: CASSLGSQLDYGYTF
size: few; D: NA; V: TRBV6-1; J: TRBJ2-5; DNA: TGTGCCAGCAGTGAAACTAAGGACGGCACGGGTGTGTCCCAGTACTTC; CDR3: CASSETKDGTGVSQYF
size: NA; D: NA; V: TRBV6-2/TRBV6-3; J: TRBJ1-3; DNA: TGTGCCAGCAGTTACTCCACACGGGGCTCGCTCAGTGGGAACACCATATATTTT; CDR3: CASSYSTRGSLSGNTIYF
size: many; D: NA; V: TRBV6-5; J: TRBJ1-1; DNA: TGTGCCAGCAAAGGGTATAAGGATCAGAACACTGAAGCTTTCTTT; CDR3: CASKGYKDQNTEAFF
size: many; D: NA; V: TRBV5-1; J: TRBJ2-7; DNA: TGCGCCAGCAGCTTGGGGCCGGCTGTAAACGAGCAGTACTTC; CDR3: CASSLGPAVNEQYF
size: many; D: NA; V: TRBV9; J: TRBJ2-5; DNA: TGTGCCAGCAGCGTAGAGGCCAGCAGGAAAGAGACCCAGTACTTC; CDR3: CASSVEASRKETQYF
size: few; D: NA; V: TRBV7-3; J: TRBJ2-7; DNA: TGTGCCAGCACCCATTTTCGGGGGGCGAGACCGGGCGAGCAGTACTTC; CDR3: CASTHFRGARPGEQYF
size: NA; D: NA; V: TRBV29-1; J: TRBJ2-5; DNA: TGCAGCGTTGGACAGGTTACCAATTTTGAGACCCAGTACTTC; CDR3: CSVGQVTNFETQYF
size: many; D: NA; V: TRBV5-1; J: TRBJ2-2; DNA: TGCGCCAGCAGCTTGGTAGCGACGACCGGGGAGCTGTTTTTT; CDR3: CASSLVATTGELFF
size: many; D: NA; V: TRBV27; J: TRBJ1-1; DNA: TGTGCCAGCAGCTCTACTACAGAAATGAACACTGAAGCTTTCTTT; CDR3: CASSSTTEMNTEAFF
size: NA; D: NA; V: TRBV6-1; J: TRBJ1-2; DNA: TGTGCCAGCAGTGAAGTGGGTCTGGGAGGCTATGGTTACACCTTC; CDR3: CASSEVGLGGYGYTF
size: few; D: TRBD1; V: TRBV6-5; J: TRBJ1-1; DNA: TGTGCCAGCAGTTACGGGACAGGGGGCGACACTGAAGCTTTCTTT; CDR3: CASSYGTGGDTEAFF
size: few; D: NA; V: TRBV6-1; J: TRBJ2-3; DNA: TGTGCCAGCCCTACTTCGGGGGGCTTCCGGTCGGATACGCAGTATTTT; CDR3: CASPTSGGFRSDTQYF
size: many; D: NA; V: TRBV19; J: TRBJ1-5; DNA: TGTGCCAGTACCGACGGGTTGGCGGATACTATCATGGGCAATCAGCCCCAGCATTTT; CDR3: CASTDGLADTIMGNQPQHF
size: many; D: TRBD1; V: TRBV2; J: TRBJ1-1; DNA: TGTGCCAGCAAGACAACAGGGGGCACTGAAGCTTTCTTT; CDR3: CASKTTGGTEAFF
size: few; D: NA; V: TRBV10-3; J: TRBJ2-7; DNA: TGTGCCATCAGTGAGTATGGGGGCGGGTTGGACTCCTACGAGCAGTACTTC; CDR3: CAISEYGGGLDSYEQYF
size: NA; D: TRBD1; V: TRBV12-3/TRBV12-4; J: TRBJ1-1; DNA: TGTGCCATCAGGACAGGGGAAGCTTTCTTT; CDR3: CAIRTGEAFF
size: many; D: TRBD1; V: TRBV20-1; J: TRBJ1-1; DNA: TGCAGTGCTAGAGATCAGGGGGCGGGGAGCACTGAAGCTTTCTTT; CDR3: CSARDQGAGSTEAFF
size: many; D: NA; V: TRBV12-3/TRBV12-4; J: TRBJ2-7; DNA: TGTGCCAGCAGTTTAGGGGACTTAGCCTACGAGCAGTACTTC; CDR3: CASSLGDLAYEQYF
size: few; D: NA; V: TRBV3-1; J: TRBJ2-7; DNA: TGTGCCAGCAGCGGAGGCAGGAGCTACGAGCAGTACTTC; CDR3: CASSGGRSYEQYF
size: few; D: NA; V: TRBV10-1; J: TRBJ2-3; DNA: TGCGCCAGCAGTGAGACCACAGATACGCAGTATTTT; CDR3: CASSETTDTQYF
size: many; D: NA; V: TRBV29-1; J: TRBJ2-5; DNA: TGCAGCGTCGCTAGGGAGACCCAGTACTTC; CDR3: CSVARETQYF
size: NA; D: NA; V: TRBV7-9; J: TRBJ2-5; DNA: TGTGCCAGCAGCTCCTACAGGGAGCTGGAGACCCAGTACTTC; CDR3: CASSSYRELETQYF
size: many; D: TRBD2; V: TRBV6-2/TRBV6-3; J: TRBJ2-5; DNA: TGTGCCAGCAGTTCAAATTACCGACCTCTAGCGGACCAAGAGACCCAGTACTTC; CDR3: CASSSNYRPLADQETQYF
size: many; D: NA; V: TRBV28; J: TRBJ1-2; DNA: TGTGCCAGCAGTGGCGGGATTGACTATGGCTACACCTTC; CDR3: CASSGGIDYGYTF
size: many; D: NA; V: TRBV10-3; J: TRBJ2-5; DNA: TGTGCCATCAGTGACGCCGGGACAATCCAAGAGACCCAGTACTTC; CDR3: CAISDAGTIQETQYF
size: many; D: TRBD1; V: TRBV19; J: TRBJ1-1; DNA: TGTGCCAGTAGTATGGGACTCCGGGACAGGGATATGAACACTGAAGCTTTCTTT; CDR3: CASSMGLRDRDMNTEAFF
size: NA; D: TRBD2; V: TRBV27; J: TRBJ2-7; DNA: TGTGCCAGCAGTCCCATAACTAGCGGGAGGTCCTACGAGCAGTACTTC; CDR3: CASSPITSGRSYEQYF
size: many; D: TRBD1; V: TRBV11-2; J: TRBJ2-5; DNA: TGTGCCAGCAGCCGGAACAACAGGGGTCCCCAAGAGACCCAGTACTTC; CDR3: CASSRNNRGPQETQYF
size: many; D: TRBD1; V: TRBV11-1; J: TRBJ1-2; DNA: TGTGCCAGCAGTTCCTCGGACAGGGGGCCGTACTATGGCTACACCTTC; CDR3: CASSSSDRGPYYGYTF